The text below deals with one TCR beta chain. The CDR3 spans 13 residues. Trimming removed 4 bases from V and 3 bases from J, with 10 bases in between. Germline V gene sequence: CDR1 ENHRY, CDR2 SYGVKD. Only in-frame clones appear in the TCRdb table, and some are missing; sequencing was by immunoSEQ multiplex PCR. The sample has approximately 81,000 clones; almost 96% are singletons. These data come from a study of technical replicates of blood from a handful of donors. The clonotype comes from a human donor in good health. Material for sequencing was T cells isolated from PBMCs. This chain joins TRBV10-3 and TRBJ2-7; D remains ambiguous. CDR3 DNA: TGTGCCATCAGTGGACTGGTGGACTACGAGCAGTACTTC. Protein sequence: CAISGLVDYEQYF.